The clone carrying this T cell receptor beta chain showed up just a few times. These data belong to a study of cytomegalovirus exposure and HLA in healthy donors. A multiplex PCR was run with 60 Vbeta primers and 13 Jbeta primers. Sequencing used immunoSEQ multiplex PCR; TCRdb keeps in-frame clones, though not all of them. The sample includes hundreds of thousands of clones, roughly 84% of them seen just once. This TCR was sampled from a girl aged 2-10 years in good health and CMV-seronegative. Sequencing used PBMCs.

The CDR3 sequence is CASSVTGTGDPPSGNTIYF. The CDR3 nucleotides are TGTGCCAGCAGCGTAACCGGGACAGGAGATCCCCCCTCTGGAAACACCATATATTTT. The chain carries TRBV5-6 and TRBJ1-3; 8 nucleotides agree with TRBD1. Germline loops: CDR1 SGHDT, CDR2 YYEEEE. The CDR3 consists of 19 residues. Trimming took 4 bases from V and 0 from J; bases not matched to a gene: 15.